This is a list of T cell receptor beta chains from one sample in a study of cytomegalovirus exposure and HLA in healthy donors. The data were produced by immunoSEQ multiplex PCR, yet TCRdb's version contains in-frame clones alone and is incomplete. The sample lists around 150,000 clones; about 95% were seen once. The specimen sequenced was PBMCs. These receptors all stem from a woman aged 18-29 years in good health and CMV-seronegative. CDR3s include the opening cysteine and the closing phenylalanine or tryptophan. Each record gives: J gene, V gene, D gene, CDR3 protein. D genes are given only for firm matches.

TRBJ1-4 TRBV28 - CASSLPHSGERNEKLFF
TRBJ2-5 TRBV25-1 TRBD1 CASTTGSVQETQYF
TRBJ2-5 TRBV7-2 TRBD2 CASSSQRGWEETQYF
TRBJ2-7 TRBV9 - CASSVGPAGGYEQYF
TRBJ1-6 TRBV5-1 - CASSHDSLNNSPLHF
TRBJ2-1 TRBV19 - CASSLGGSSYNEQFF
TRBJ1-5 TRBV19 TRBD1 CASSRDREQPQHF
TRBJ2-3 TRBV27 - CASSLSGKDTQYF
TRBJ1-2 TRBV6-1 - CASSDRWGDGYTF
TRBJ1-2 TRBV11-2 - CASSFAGGTGGYTF
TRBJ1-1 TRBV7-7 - CASSLAWFGPCLPELDTEAFF
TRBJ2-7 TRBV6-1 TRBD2 CASSGTSETEQYF
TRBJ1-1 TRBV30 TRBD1 CAWSRDRLNTEAFF
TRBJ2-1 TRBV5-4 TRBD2 CASSLDGTSGDNEQFF
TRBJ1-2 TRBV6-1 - CANWDFNYGYTF
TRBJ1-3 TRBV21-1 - CASSKKGRGTHSGNTIYF